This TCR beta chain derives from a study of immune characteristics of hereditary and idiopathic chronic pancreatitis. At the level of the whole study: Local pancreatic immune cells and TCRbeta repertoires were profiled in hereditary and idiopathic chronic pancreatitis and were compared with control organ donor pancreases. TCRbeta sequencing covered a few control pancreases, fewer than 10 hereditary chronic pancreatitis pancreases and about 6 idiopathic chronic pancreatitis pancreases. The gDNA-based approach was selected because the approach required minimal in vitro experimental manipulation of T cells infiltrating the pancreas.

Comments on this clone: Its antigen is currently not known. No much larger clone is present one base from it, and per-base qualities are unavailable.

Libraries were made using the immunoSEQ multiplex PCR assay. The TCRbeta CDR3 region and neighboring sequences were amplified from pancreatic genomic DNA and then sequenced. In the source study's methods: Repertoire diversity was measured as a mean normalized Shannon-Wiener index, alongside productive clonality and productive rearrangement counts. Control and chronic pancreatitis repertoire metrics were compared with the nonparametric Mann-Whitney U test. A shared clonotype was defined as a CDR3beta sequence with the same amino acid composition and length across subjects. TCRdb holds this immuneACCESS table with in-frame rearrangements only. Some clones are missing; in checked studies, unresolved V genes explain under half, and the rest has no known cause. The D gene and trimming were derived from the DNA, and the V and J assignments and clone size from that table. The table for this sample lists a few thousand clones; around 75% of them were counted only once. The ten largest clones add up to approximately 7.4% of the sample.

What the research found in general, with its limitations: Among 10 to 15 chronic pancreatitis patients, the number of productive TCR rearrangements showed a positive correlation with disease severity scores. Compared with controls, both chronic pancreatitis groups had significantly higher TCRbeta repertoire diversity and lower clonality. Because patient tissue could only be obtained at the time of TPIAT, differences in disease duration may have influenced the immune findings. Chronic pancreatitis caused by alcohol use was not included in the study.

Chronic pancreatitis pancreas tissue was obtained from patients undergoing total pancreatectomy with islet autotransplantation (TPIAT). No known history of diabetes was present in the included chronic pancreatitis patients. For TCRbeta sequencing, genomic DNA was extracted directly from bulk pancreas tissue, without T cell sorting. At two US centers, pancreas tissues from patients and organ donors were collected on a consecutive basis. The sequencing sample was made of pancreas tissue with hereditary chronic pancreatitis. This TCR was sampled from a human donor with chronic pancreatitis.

The CDR3 is CASSQDGNRGAVPFGRETQYF. The DNA reads as follows: TGTGCCAGCAGCCAAGATGGAAACAGGGGCGCGGTCCCCTTCGGCAGAGAGACCCAGTACTTC. The rearranged segments are TRBV3-1 (or the pseudogene TRBV3-2) and TRBJ2-5, with 7 central nucleotides matching TRBD1. The germline V gene (reference sequence) provides CDR1 LGHDT and CDR2 YNNKEL. Here V drops 0 bases and J drops 4 bases, and the junction holds 23 bases not matched to any gene. The CDR3 runs 21 residues from the cysteine to the phenylalanine. Of the read, only the CDR3 DNA is kept; its 63 bases are in frame from base 1.